This TCR beta chain was observed in a study of cytomegalovirus exposure and HLA in healthy donors. Primers included in the PCR were 60 Vbeta and 13 Jbeta primers. TCRdb's copy holds only in-frame clones and misses some; the assay was immunoSEQ multiplex PCR. The sample records about 160,000 clones, about 82% being singletons. Broader study findings: Investigators reported 164 TCR beta chains as tied to cytomegalovirus.

Germline V lookup: CDR1 GTSNPN, CDR2 SVGIG (reference sequence). V lost 0 bases, J lost 4 bases, and 14 bases lay in between. The CDR3 has 15 amino acids. Concerning this clone: Its matching antigen is unknown.

When sampled, the donors appeared nominally healthy, though they likely had unrecorded immune exposures. The source is a female donor in good health and CMV-seronegative. This rearrangement joins TRBV30 to TRBJ2-3, with a tentative D call TRBD1 (5 bases). The sequenced sample was PBMCs. The CDR3: CAWSVLGRAPDTQYF. The CDR3 DNA sequence: TGTGCCTGGAGTGTACTGGGCAGGGCCCCAGATACGCAGTATTTT.